Below are 11 T cell receptor beta chains sequenced from a single sample in a study of blood T cells in healthy people across ages (dated by TCRdb to the mid-2010s). The library was obtained by 5' RACE. The instrument was an Illumina HiSeq 2500. The second PCR ran for about 6 to 12 cycles and used a J-beta primer mix along with a sample-barcoded 5' primer. Using fastp trimming at Q25 and MiXCR clonotype assembly, TCRdb reanalyzed the public sequencing data and kept in-frame beta chains. A single entry per CDR3 protein holds the most common genes and DNA from its merged rows. The sample records 870,000 or so distinct CDR3 sequences, about 28% of which are singletons. 15% to 20% of the sample is in the top ten clones. Sequenced material: blood. The receptor set was obtained from an elderly woman in good health.

Ten or more counts support this clonotype. This chain links TRBV24-1 with TRBJ2-5; D remains ambiguous. The CDR3 is made up of 12 amino acids. CDR1 and CDR2 from the germline V gene are KGHDR and SFDVKD. Trimming stripped 4 bases from V and 3 bases from J, with 5 bases between. The CDR3 sequence: CATSDWEETQYF. The CDR3 DNA sequence: TGTGCCACCAGTGACTGGGAAGAGACCCAGTACTTC.

This clonotype was picked up one time. The rearrangement uses TRBV7-9 and TRBJ2-7; D is tentatively TRBD1 or TRBD2 (5 bases each). Per germline, CDR1 SEHNR and CDR2 FQNEAQ (reference sequence). V was shortened by 5 bases and J by 4 bases, with 18 bases between the two germline ends. There are 15 residues in the CDR3. In nucleotides, the CDR3 is TGTGCCAGCAGCACCGATAGGGACCGGATATACGAGCAGTACTTC. Its translation is CASSTDRDRIYEQYF.

The CDR3, as DNA: TGTGCCAGCTCACTTCCGAGGGTATCCTATGGCTACACCTTC. Translated, it gives CASSLPRVSYGYTF. J is TRBJ1-2 and V is TRBV18; no definite D call. Germline V CDR1 and CDR2: KGHSH, LQKENI. Trimming pared 4 bases from V and 4 bases from J, leaving 13 bases between. CDR3 size: 14 residues.

This clonotype has at least ten counts. The V call is TRBV5-1, the J call TRBJ2-7; 8 positions agree with TRBD1. The germline gives CDR1 SGHRS, CDR2 YFSETQ. This CDR3 has 14 residues. V dropped 4 bases and J dropped 5; count of bases not matched to a gene: 8. DNA for the CDR3: TGCGCCAGCAGCGGTGGACAGGGTTCCCACGAGCAGTACTTC. Its protein product is CASSGGQGSHEQYF.

In the case of this clonotype: This sequence may be a read error, since a much larger clone differs from it by one base. The chain combines TRBV7-9 with TRBJ2-6; D remains unclear. This CDR3 contains 16 residues. Germline V gene data show CDR1 as SEHNR and CDR2 as FQNEAQ (reference sequence). The germline V and J ends were trimmed by 0 bases and 2 bases, with 8 bases remaining between them. CDR3: CASSLAPMTGANVLTF. The CDR3 DNA is TGTGCCAGCAGCTTAGCTCCCATGACTGGGGCCAACGTCCTGACTTTC.

This clonotype was picked up a small number of times. A read error may explain this, as a much larger clone is one base away. This chain connects TRBV6-2 or TRBV6-3 to TRBJ2-5; 7 nucleotides align to TRBD1. The better agreement between TRBJ2-7 and the DNA end casts doubt on the J call. CDR1 and CDR2 (germline): MNHEY, SVGEGT. The CDR3 is 14 amino acids. In DNA form, the CDR3 reads TGTGCCAGCAGCCGAGACAGGGAGCGGTACGAGCAGTACTTC. Its translation is CASSRDRERYEQYF.

This clonotype was found many times. The V call is TRBV7-8, the J call TRBJ2-7, with no clear D. This CDR3 has 13 amino acids. Germline CDR1 SGHVS, CDR2 FQNEAQ. V lost 5 bases, J lost 4 bases, and 12 bases lay in between. The CDR3 is CASSPSVEYEQYF. The CDR3 nucleotides read TGTGCCAGCAGCCCTTCAGTCGAGTACGAGCAGTACTTC.

CDR3 region: CASSLGGQRLTEAFF. CDR3 DNA sequence: TGTGCCAGCAGTTTAGGGGGCCAGAGGCTCACTGAAGCTTTCTTT. J is TRBJ1-1 and V is TRBV28; weak D call: TRBD1 (6 bases). Germline V gene sequence: CDR1 MDHEN, CDR2 SYDVKM. V lost 2 bases, J lost 4 bases, and 14 bases lay in between. The CDR3 has 15 residues. Looking up the rest from reference TRBV28 and TRBJ1-1 gives the full variable domain: DVKVTQSSRYLVKRTGEKVFLECVQDMDHENMFWYRQDPGLGLRLIYFSYDVKMKEKGDIPEGYSVSREKKERFSLILESASTNQTSMYLCASSLGGQRLTEAFFGQGTRLTVV.

This clonotype was counted a few times. V usage is TRBV6-6 and J usage is TRBJ1-1; 9 bases match TRBD1. Germline values: CDR1 MNHNY, CDR2 SVGAGI (reference sequence). There are 15 residues in the CDR3. With V trimmed by 8 bases and J by 3 bases, 10 bases remained unmatched. CDR3 region: CASDPGQGLDTEAFF. DNA for the CDR3: TGTGCCAGCGACCCGGGACAGGGTCTGGACACTGAAGCTTTCTTT.

The chain combines TRBV20-1 with TRBJ2-4; 10 positions agree with TRBD2. The J call is in doubt because the DNA end fits TRBJ2-7 better. This CDR3 has 14 amino acids. Germline V gene sequence: CDR1 DFQATT, CDR2 SNEGSKA (reference sequence). DNA of the CDR3: TGCAGTGCCCACCGACTAGCGGGTTCCTACGAGCAGTACTTC. Protein product: CSAHRLAGSYEQYF.

This clonotype was seen many times. V is TRBV6-5 and J is TRBJ2-1; no firm D call. The CDR3 totals 14 residues. V shed 6 bases and J shed 2 bases, with 11 bases lying between them. Germline loops: CDR1 MNHEY, CDR2 SVGAGI. CDR3 bases: TGTGCCAGCAGCCGGGTCGGGCCCTACAATGAGCAGTTCTTC. Residues: CASSRVGPYNEQFF.